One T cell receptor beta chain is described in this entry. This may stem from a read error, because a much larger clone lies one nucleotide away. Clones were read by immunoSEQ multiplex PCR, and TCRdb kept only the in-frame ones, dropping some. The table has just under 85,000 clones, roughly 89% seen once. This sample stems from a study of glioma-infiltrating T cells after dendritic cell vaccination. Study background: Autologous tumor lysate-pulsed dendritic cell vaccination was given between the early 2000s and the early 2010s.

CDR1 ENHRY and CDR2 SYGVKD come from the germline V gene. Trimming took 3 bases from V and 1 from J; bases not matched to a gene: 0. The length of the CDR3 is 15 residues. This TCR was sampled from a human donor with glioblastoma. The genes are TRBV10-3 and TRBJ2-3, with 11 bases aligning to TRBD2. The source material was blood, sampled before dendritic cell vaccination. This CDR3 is CAISELAGGTDTQYF. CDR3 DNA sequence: TGTGCCATCAGTGAACTAGCGGGAGGCACAGATACGCAGTATTTT.